This T cell receptor (beta chain) was observed in a study of blood T cell repertoires in COVID-19. On the study more broadly: COVID-19 samples from acute and convalescent phases originated in the United States, Italy and Spain.

CDR1 and CDR2 from the germline V gene are SEHNR and FQNEAQ (reference sequence). V trimming: 5 bases; J trimming: 4 bases; junction bases outside the gene matches: 4. There are 14 residues in the CDR3. Seattle's cohort entered during active infection and was followed longitudinally. Authors' analysis steps: Amplification of reference gene primers provided the estimated nucleated cell counts. Measured with immunoSEQ multiplex PCR; TCRdb has only the in-frame clones, and not every one. That table supplies the V and J calls and clone size; D and trimming were determined from the DNA. The data contain around 190,000 clones, 83% of them seen just once; the ten biggest clones take up around 8%.

The sequence was collected from a woman in her 70s with COVID-19, enrolled during active disease. The gene calls are TRBV7-9 and TRBJ2-2; 7 positions agree with TRBD1. Sequencing used peripheral blood. The CDR3 DNA is TGTGCCAGCAGCCGACAGGGCCCCACCGGGGAGCTGTTTTTT. Protein product: CASSRQGPTGELFF.